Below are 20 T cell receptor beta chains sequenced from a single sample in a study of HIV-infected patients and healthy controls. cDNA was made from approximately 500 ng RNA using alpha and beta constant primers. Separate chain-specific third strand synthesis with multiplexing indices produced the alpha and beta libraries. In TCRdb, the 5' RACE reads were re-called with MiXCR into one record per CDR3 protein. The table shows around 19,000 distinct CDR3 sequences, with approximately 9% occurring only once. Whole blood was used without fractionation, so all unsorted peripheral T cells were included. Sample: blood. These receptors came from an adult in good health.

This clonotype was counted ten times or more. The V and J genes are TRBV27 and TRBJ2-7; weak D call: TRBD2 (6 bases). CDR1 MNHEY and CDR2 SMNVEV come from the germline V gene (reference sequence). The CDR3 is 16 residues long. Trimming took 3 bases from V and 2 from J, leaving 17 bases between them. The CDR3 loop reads CASSFISTSSTYEQYF. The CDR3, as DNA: TGTGCCAGCAGTTTTATAAGTACTAGCAGTACCTACGAGCAGTACTTC.

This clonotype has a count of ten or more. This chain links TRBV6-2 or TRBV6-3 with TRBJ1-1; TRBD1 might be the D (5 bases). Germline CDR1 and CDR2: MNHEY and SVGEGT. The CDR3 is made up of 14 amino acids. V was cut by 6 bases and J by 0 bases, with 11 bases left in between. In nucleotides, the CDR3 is TGTGCCAGCAGAGAAACAGGACTGAACACTGAAGCTTTCTTT. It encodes CASRETGLNTEAFF.

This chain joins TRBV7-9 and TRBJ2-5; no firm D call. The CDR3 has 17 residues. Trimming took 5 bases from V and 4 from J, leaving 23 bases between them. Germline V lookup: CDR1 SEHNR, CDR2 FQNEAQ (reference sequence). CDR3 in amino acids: CASSPIPVIWQAETQYF. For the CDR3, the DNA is TGTGCCAGCAGCCCGATCCCAGTCATCTGGCAAGCAGAGACCCAGTACTTC.

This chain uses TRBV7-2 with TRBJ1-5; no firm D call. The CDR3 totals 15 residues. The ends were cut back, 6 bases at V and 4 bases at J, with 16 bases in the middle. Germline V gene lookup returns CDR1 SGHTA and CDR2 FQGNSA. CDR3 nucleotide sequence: TGTGCCAGCAGACTAACCTTAGACTTTAATCAGCCCCAGCATTTT. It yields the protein CASRLTLDFNQPQHF.

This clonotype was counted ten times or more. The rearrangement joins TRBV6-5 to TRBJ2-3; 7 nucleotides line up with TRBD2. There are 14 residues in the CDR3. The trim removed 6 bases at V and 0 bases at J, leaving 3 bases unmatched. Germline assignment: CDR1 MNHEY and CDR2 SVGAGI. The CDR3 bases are TGTGCCAGCAGGCTAGCGGCAAGCACAGATACGCAGTATTTT. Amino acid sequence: CASRLAASTDTQYF.

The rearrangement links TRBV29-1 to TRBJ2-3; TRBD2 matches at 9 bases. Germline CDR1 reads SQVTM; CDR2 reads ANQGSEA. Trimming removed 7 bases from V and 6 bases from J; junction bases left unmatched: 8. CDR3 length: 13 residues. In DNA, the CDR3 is TGCAGCGCCCAAGCGCGGGAGGGTGATACGCAGTATTTT. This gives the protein CSAQAREGDTQYF.

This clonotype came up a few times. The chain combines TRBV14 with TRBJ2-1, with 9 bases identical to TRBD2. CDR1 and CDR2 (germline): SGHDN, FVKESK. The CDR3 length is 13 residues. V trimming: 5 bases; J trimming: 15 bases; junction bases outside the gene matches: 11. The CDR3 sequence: CASSRAPGLALFF. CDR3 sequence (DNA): TGTGCCAGCAGCAGGGCGCCGGGACTAGCACTGTTCTTC.

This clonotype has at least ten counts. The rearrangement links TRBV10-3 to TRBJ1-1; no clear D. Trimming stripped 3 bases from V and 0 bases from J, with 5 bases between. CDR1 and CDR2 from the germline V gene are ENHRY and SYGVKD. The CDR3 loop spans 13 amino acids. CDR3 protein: CAISEQMNTEAFF. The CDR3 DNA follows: TGTGCCATCAGTGAACAGATGAACACTGAAGCTTTCTTT.

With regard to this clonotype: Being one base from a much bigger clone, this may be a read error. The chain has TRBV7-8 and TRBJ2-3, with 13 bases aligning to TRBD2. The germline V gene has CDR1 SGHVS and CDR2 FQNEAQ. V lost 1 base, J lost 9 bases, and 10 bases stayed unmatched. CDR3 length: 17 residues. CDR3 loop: CASSLVGLAGEQDTQYF. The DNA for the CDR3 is TGTGCCAGCAGCTTAGTTGGACTAGCGGGGGAGCAGGACACGCAGTATTTT.

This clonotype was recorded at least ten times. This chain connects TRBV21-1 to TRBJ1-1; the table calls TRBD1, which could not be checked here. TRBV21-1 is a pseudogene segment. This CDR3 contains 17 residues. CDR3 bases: TGTGCCAGCAGCAGATACGGGACAGGGTCGAGAGGCACTGAAGCTTTCTTT. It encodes CASSRYGTGSRGTEAFF.

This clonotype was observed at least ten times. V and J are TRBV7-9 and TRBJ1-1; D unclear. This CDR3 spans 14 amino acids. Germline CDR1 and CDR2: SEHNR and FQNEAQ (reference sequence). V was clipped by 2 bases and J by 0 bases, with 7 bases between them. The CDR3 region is CASSLSEMNTEAFF. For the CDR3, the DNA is TGTGCCAGCAGCTTATCAGAGATGAACACTGAAGCTTTCTTT.

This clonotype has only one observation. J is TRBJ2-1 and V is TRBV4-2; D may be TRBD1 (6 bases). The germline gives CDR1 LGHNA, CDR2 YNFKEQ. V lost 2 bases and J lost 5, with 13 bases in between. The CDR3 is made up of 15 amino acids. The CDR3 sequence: CASSQHTRTDNEQFF. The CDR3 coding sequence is TGTGCCAGCAGCCAACACACGAGGACAGACAATGAGCAGTTCTTC.

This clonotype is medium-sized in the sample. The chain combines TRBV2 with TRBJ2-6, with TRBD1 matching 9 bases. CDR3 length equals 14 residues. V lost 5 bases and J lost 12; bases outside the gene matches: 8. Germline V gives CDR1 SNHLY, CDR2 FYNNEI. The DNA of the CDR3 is TGTGCCAGCAGTCCCGCGGGGACAGGGTCCGTCCTGACTTTC. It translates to CASSPAGTGSVLTF.

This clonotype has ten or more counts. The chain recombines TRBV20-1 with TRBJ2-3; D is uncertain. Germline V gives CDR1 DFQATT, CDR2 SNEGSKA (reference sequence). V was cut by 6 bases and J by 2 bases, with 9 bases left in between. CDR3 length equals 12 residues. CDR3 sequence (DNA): TGCAGTGCGAAGACATACACAGATACGCAGTATTTT. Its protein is CSAKTYTDTQYF.

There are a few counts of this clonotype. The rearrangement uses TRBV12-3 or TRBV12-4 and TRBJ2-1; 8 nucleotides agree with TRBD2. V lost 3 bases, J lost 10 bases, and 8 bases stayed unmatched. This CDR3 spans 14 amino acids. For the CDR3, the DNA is TGTGCCAGCAGTTTCGATAGCGGGGTTCGCGAGCAGTTCTTC. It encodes CASSFDSGVREQFF.

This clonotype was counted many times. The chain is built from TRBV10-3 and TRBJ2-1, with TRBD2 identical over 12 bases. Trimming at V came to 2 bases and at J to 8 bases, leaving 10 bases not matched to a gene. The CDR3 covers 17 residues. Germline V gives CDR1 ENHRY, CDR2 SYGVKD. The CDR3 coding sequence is TGTGCCATCAGTGAGACGCTAGCGGGAGGGCCGGGTCATGAGCAGTTCTTC. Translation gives CAISETLAGGPGHEQFF.

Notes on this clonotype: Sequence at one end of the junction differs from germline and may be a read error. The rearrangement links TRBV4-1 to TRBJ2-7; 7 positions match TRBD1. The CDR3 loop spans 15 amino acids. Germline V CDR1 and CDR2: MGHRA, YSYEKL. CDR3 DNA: TGCGTCAGCAGCCAGAGGGATGACAGGGAGTACGAGCAGTACTTC. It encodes CVSSQRDDREYEQYF.

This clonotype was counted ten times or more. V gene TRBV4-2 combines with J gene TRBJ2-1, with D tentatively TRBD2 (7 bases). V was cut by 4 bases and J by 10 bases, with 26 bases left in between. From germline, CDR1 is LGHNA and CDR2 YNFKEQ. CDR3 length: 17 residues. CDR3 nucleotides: TGTGCCAGCAGCCCCCCAGTCCGTGTGTCACAGGGAGGGGAGCAGTTCTTC. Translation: CASSPPVRVSQGGEQFF.

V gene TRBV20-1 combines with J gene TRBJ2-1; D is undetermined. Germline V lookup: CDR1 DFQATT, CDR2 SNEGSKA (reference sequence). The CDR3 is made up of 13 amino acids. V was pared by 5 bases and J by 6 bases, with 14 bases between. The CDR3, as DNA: TGCAGTGCTCCCTCCTCTTTAGGCAATGAGCAGTTCTTC. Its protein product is CSAPSSLGNEQFF.

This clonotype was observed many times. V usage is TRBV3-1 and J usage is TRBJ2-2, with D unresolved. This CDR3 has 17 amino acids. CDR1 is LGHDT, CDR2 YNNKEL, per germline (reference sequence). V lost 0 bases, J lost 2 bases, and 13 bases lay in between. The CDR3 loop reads CASSQDLSGGNTGELFF. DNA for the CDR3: TGTGCCAGCAGCCAAGATTTATCCGGCGGAAACACCGGGGAGCTGTTTTTT.